Below, 28 T cell receptor beta chains from the same sample are listed, as sequenced in a study of T-cell memory formation after mild COVID-19. TCRdb redid the calling of the 5' RACE reads with MiXCR, one entry per CDR3 protein. The sample has 550,000 to 700,000 distinct CDR3 sequences; roughly a sixth are singletons. The material sequenced was PBMCs or a T cell subset sorted from them (not recorded which). Receptors originate from an adult woman who had mild COVID-19 (a few samples of this study predate the infection). Cell type and time point are not known.

This clonotype came up a few times. V gene TRBV7-9 combines with J gene TRBJ1-2; D perhaps matches TRBD1 (5 bases). Germline V gene data show CDR1 as SEHNR and CDR2 as FQNEAQ (reference sequence). This CDR3 comprises 14 residues. The ends were cut back, 3 bases at V and 6 bases at J, with 14 bases in the middle. The CDR3 sequence: CASSFDGGVHGYTF. The CDR3 DNA sequence: TGTGCCAGCAGCTTCGACGGGGGAGTCCATGGCTACACCTTC. Based on the CDR3 plus reference TRBV7-9 and TRBJ1-2, the full variable domain is DTGVSQNPRHKITKRGQNVTFRCDPISEHNRLYWYRQTLGQGPEFLTYFQNEAQLEKSRLLSDRFSAERPKGSFSTLEIQRTEQGDSAMYLCASSFDGGVHGYTFGSGTRLTVV.

Regarding this clonotype: Mismatch with germline at one junction end may stem from a read error. This sequence joins TRBV27 and TRBJ2-1; 11 bases match TRBD2. This CDR3 comprises 21 residues. Germline values: CDR1 MNHEY, CDR2 SMNVEV (reference sequence). The CDR3 loop reads CASSLWFHSLLAGVSYNEHFF. The CDR3, as DNA: TGTGCCAGCAGTTTATGGTTTCACTCGCTACTAGCGGGGGTTTCCTACAATGAGCATTTCTTC.

This clonotype was found a few times. The CDR3 DNA follows: TGTGCCAGCAGTTACTCCTGGGACGAGACCCAGTACTTC. Protein sequence: CASSYSWDETQYF. The rearrangement uses TRBV6-5 and TRBJ2-5; D could derive from TRBD1 or TRBD2 (5 bases each). The CDR3 is 13 residues long. The V gene's germline CDR1 is MNHEY and CDR2 SVGAGI. The V gene lost 0 bases and the J gene lost 5 bases, with 7 bases spanning the gap.

The chain links TRBV12-3 or TRBV12-4 to TRBJ1-1, with 9 bases matching TRBD1. Trimming took 5 bases from V and 5 from J; bases not matched to a gene: 6. This CDR3 spans 14 amino acids. In DNA form, the CDR3 reads TGTGCCAGCAGTCCGTGGGACAGGGCGACTGAAGCTTTCTTT. Protein: CASSPWDRATEAFF.

This clonotype was counted ten times or more. The CDR3 nucleotides read TGTGCCAGCAGTTTTCGACAGTTGAACACTGAAGCTTTCTTT. Amino acids: CASSFRQLNTEAFF. The rearrangement links TRBV12-3 or TRBV12-4 to TRBJ1-1, with a weak D call TRBD1 (5 bases). Trimming took 3 bases from V and 0 from J, leaving 8 bases between them. The CDR3 length is 14 residues.

The chain couples TRBV29-1 to TRBJ2-3; D unclear. The V gene lost 4 bases and the J gene lost 0 bases, with 11 bases spanning the gap. Germline V gene sequence: CDR1 SQVTM, CDR2 ANQGSEA. This CDR3 comprises 14 residues. CDR3 sequence (DNA): TGCAGCGTTGTCTCTAGGACGAGCACAGATACGCAGTATTTT. Protein product: CSVVSRTSTDTQYF.

A few counts support this clonotype. The V and J genes are TRBV29-1 and TRBJ2-2; D is uncertain. Germline values: CDR1 SQVTM, CDR2 ANQGSEA. The CDR3 contains 12 residues. The V end lost 7 bases, the J end lost 3 bases, and 9 bases lay between the germline ends. The CDR3 is CSGGQHTGELFF. The CDR3 DNA sequence: TGCAGCGGGGGTCAGCACACCGGGGAGCTGTTTTTT.

V gene TRBV27 combines with J gene TRBJ2-7; D is unclear. This CDR3 region has 13 residues. Deletions cut 6 bases from V and 2 bases from J, with 11 bases between. From germline, CDR1 is MNHEY and CDR2 SMNVEV (reference sequence). CDR3 nucleotides: TGTGCCAGCAGCCCCGAGACAACCTACGAGCAGTACTTC. It specifies CASSPETTYEQYF.

This clonotype was recorded a few times. The chain is built from TRBV5-1 and TRBJ2-7; D possibly matches TRBD1 or TRBD2 (7 bases each). The CDR3 runs 17 residues. Trimming shortened V by 0 bases and J by 2 bases, and 18 bases separated the two germline ends. The germline V gene encodes CDR1 SGHRS and CDR2 YFSETQ. CDR3 sequence reads: CASSLVLSTGRAYEQYF. The CDR3 nucleotides read TGCGCCAGCAGCTTGGTGCTTTCGACAGGGAGGGCCTACGAGCAGTACTTC.

The chain is built from TRBV12-3 or TRBV12-4 and TRBJ1-2; D may be TRBD1 (6 bases). V lost 6 bases and J lost 10, with 21 bases in between. This CDR3 comprises 14 residues. The CDR3 DNA reads as TGTGCCAGCAGGCTCTCGTCGGGACAACTAGTCTACACCTTC. The encoded protein is CASRLSSGQLVYTF.

There are a few counts of this clonotype. One junction end disagrees with the germline gene, perhaps due to a read error. CDR3 coding DNA: TGCGCCAGCAGTCTCGGGCGGGGGATTTTT. Translated, it gives CASSLGRGIF. This chain joins TRBV23-1 and TRBJ1-5; perhaps TRBD1 as D (5 bases). TRBV23-1 is recorded as an ORF, its role being uncertain. The CDR3 has 10 amino acids.

This sequence joins TRBV12-3 or TRBV12-4 and TRBJ2-7, with 9 nucleotides matching TRBD2. The CDR3 runs to 15 residues. V lost 5 bases and J lost 5; bases outside the gene matches: 10. The CDR3 DNA reads as TGTGCCAGCAGTACGTTAGCGGGAGTAGGGGACGAGCAGTACTTC. It translates to CASSTLAGVGDEQYF.

This clonotype was recorded many times. This rearrangement joins TRBV20-1 to TRBJ1-1; D is perhaps TRBD1 (5 bases). The germline V gene encodes CDR1 DFQATT and CDR2 SNEGSKA (reference sequence). Trimming took off 6 bases at V and 4 bases at J, with 15 bases between the two ends. The CDR3 loop spans 13 amino acids. Written as DNA, the CDR3 is TGCAGTGCACCGAGCGGGGACCTCACTGAAGCTTTCTTT. Translated, it gives CSAPSGDLTEAFF.

The genes are TRBV4-2 and TRBJ2-3, with 7 positions matching TRBD1. Germline CDR1 is LGHNA and CDR2 is YNFKEQ. Losses at the gene ends were 8 bases for V and 2 bases for J; bases not matched to a gene: 7. CDR3 length equals 14 residues. The CDR3 region is CASGDSRPTDTQYF. Written as DNA, the CDR3 is TGTGCCAGCGGGGACAGCCGCCCCACAGATACGCAGTATTTT.

The chain uses TRBV20-1 and TRBJ2-1; no clear D gene. The V gene's germline CDR1 is DFQATT and CDR2 SNEGSKA (reference sequence). This CDR3 comprises 17 residues. This CDR3 is CSSFRGTDGSSYNEQFF. CDR3 coding DNA: TGCAGCTCTTTTCGAGGTACGGACGGTAGCTCCTACAATGAGCAGTTCTTC.

The CDR3 sequence is CSAQRFSYEQYF. As DNA, the CDR3 is TGCAGTGCTCAACGTTTCTCCTACGAGCAGTACTTC. This chain connects TRBV20-1 to TRBJ2-7, with D unclear. The CDR3 loop spans 12 amino acids. Between the trimmed V and J ends, which lost 5 bases and 0 bases, there was a span of 8 bases. Germline lookup yields CDR1 DFQATT and CDR2 SNEGSKA (reference sequence).

This clonotype was seen more than once but under ten times. In nucleotides, the CDR3 is TGTGCCAGCAATGAGGGGGTCTTAAATTCACCCCTCCACTTT. It yields the protein CASNEGVLNSPLHF. The chain recombines TRBV6-5 with TRBJ1-6, with a tentative D call TRBD1 (6 bases). This CDR3 comprises 14 residues. V was clipped by 7 bases and J by 7 bases, with 14 bases between them. Germline V lookup: CDR1 MNHEY, CDR2 SVGAGI.

This clonotype was observed a handful of times. The rearrangement joins TRBV27 to TRBJ2-1, with 8 bases that match TRBD1. Germline values: CDR1 MNHEY, CDR2 SMNVEV (reference sequence). There are 15 residues in the CDR3. Unmatched junction bases numbered 9, after V lost 7 bases and J lost 4 bases. The CDR3 here is CASTTGQGFYNEQFF. The DNA for the CDR3 is TGTGCCAGCACCACAGGACAGGGATTTTACAATGAGCAGTTCTTC.

The V and J genes are TRBV5-1 and TRBJ1-1; D is unclear. CDR1 and CDR2 from the germline V gene are SGHRS and YFSETQ. The CDR3 runs to 13 residues. Deletions cut 7 bases from V and 6 bases from J, with 16 bases between. DNA of the CDR3: TGCGCCAGCGGATCGGACGTTTACGCTGAAGCTTTCTTT. This translates into CASGSDVYAEAFF.

The J gene is TRBJ2-1, the V gene TRBV7-2, with a possible D match to TRBD1 (6 bases). V lost 7 bases to trimming and J lost 0 bases, with 13 bases between them. CDR1 is SGHTA, CDR2 FQGNSA, per germline. The CDR3 loop spans 15 amino acids. Here the CDR3 reads CASNGQPSSYNEQFF. CDR3 DNA: TGTGCCAGCAACGGACAGCCGAGCTCCTACAATGAGCAGTTCTTC.

The V call is TRBV11-2, the J call TRBJ1-4; tentatively, D is TRBD1 (5 bases). Deletions cut 4 bases from V and 6 bases from J, with 9 bases between. From germline, CDR1 is SGHAT and CDR2 FQNNGV. CDR3 size: 13 residues. CDR3 bases: TGTGCCAGCAGCTACGGGACGGATGAAAAACTGTTTTTT. This encodes CASSYGTDEKLFF. Based on the CDR3 plus reference TRBV11-2 and TRBJ1-4, the full variable domain is EAGVAQSPRYKIIEKRQSVAFWCNPISGHATLYWYQQILGQGPKLLIQFQNNGVVDDSQLPKDRFSAERLKGVDSTLKIQPAKLEDSAVYLCASSYGTDEKLFFGSGTQLSVL.

This chain joins TRBV29-1 and TRBJ1-3; 7 nucleotides line up with TRBD1. With V trimmed by 6 bases and J by 3 bases, 11 bases remained unmatched. CDR3 size: 15 residues. The V gene's germline CDR1 is SQVTM and CDR2 ANQGSEA. This CDR3 is CSVPMEGAYGNTIYF. The CDR3 coding sequence is TGCAGCGTCCCCATGGAGGGGGCGTATGGAAACACCATATATTTT. Full variable domain (outside the CDR3, taken from reference TRBV29-1 and TRBJ1-3): SAVISQKPSRDICQRGTSLTIQCQVDSQVTMMFWYRQQPGQSLTLIATANQGSEATYESGFVIDKFPISRPNLTFSTLTVSNMSPEDSSIYLCSVPMEGAYGNTIYFGEGSWLTVV.

V usage is TRBV4-3 and J usage is TRBJ2-1; D gene uncertain. The CDR3 extends over 12 amino acids. In germline, CDR1 is LGHNA, CDR2 YSLEER. Trimming shortened V by 0 bases and J by 6 bases, and 3 bases separated the two germline ends. The CDR3 DNA is TGCGCCAGCAGCCAAGAAACCAATGAGCAGTTCTTC. Amino acid sequence: CASSQETNEQFF.

The V gene is TRBV27, the J gene TRBJ2-1; TRBD2 agrees at 11 bases. J lost 10 bases, V lost 4 bases, and 6 bases had no gene match. The germline V gene encodes CDR1 MNHEY and CDR2 SMNVEV (reference sequence). The CDR3 sequence is 14 residues long. The CDR3 coding sequence is TGTGCCAGCAGTTCTAGCGGGAGGATGAACGAGCAGTTCTTC. Protein sequence: CASSSSGRMNEQFF.

The table lists this clonotype with a few counts. This sequence joins TRBV29-1 and TRBJ1-1; 8 positions match TRBD1. After removal of 6 bases from V and 3 bases from J, the junction contained 6 bases not matched to a gene. The CDR3 sequence is 13 residues long. Germline V lookup: CDR1 SQVTM, CDR2 ANQGSEA. CDR3 coding DNA: TGCAGCGTCCGGACAGGGTCGGACACTGAAGCTTTCTTT. Translated: CSVRTGSDTEAFF.

This clonotype was detected only a few times. The chain joins TRBV7-8 to TRBJ2-7, with TRBD1 matching 7 bases. Germline loops: CDR1 SGHVS, CDR2 FQNEAQ. CDR3 length equals 14 residues. V dropped 5 bases and J dropped 6; count of bases not matched to a gene: 10. The CDR3: CASSISYNRGEQYF. The CDR3 DNA reads TGTGCCAGCAGCATTTCCTACAACAGGGGCGAGCAGTACTTC.

This clonotype was seen only a few times. The chain recombines TRBV24-1 with TRBJ2-7; 7 bases are a match to TRBD1. This CDR3 is 14 amino acids long. V was clipped by 5 bases and J by 0 bases; unmatched bases: 3. The V gene's germline CDR1 is KGHDR and CDR2 SFDVKD. In DNA form, the CDR3 reads TGTGCCACCAGTGCCTGGGACAGCTCCTACGAGCAGTACTTC. It yields the protein CATSAWDSSYEQYF.

The chain carries TRBV29-1 and TRBJ1-1, with 9 bases fitting TRBD1. This CDR3 contains 13 residues. Germline V CDR1 and CDR2: SQVTM, ANQGSEA. The trim removed 6 bases at V and 5 bases at J, leaving 7 bases unmatched. The CDR3 region is CSVKQGAGTEAFF. CDR3 bases: TGCAGCGTCAAACAGGGGGCCGGTACTGAAGCTTTCTTT. The whole variable domain, filled in from reference TRBV29-1 and TRBJ1-1, reads SAVISQKPSRDICQRGTSLTIQCQVDSQVTMMFWYRQQPGQSLTLIATANQGSEATYESGFVIDKFPISRPNLTFSTLTVSNMSPEDSSIYLCSVKQGAGTEAFFGQGTRLTVV.